Here is one TCR beta chain with its context. The antigen remains unidentified. These data are taken from a study of shared clonotypes between healthy human individuals. About the research overall: A donor's plate count was three for CD4 naive and three for CD4 memory; CD8 naive had two and CD8 memory one. Study-level findings and limits: Donor scarcity curtailed the genetic and exposure-history diversity represented herein.

Generated by immunoSEQ multiplex PCR, the TCRdb table keeps only in-frame clones and is missing some. The sample contains roughly 2,500,000 clones, approximately 93% of which appear only once. The germline gives CDR1 SGHRS, CDR2 YFSETQ. V lost 5 bases and J lost 4, with 20 bases in between. CDR3 length equals 16 residues. The chain is built from TRBV5-1 and TRBJ2-3; possibly TRBD2 for D (5 bases). The sequencing sample was made of naive CD4+ T cells from PBMCs. Subset specified: CD45RA+ positively selected. The TCR sequence derives from a man aged 18 to 35 in good health. Some clones in this sample may be carry-over from other donors' samples. The CDR3 DNA reads TGCGCCAGCAGGCCCCTGAGTGGGAGCGTGGCAGATACGCAGTATTTT. Its translation: CASRPLSGSVADTQYF.